The rows below give T cell receptor beta chains drawn from one sample of a study of tumour-infiltrating T cells in Burkitt lymphoma. Only in-frame clones appear in the TCRdb table, and some are missing; sequencing was by immunoSEQ multiplex PCR. The sample consists of around 46,000 clones, more than 25% of them appearing once. The specimen was tumor tissue. The receptors here all came from a human donor with Burkitt lymphoma. Each CDR3 is given with its conserved first and last residue. A D gene is named only where the DNA matches it firmly. Clone size, where shown, is once, few, many, or a class for clones that have expanded.

j_call,v_call,d_call,clone_size,cdr3_length,cdr3_aa,cdr3_nt
TRBJ1-5,TRBV18,-,-,14,CASSWGTRNQPQHF,TGTGCCAGCTCATGGGGGACCAGGAATCAGCCCCAGCATTTT
TRBJ2-7,TRBV14,-,-,15,CASSRGFGYLYEQYF,TGTGCCAGCAGCCGGGGATTCGGCTACCTCTACGAGCAGTACTTC
TRBJ2-7,TRBV4-1,-,-,19,CASSQEPPFFGTPSYEQYF,TGCGCCAGCAGCCAAGAACCCCCCTTCTTCGGTACACCCTCCTACGAGCAGTACTTC
TRBJ1-3,TRBV5-1,-,-,16,CASSLEGDHHGNTIYF,TGCGCCAGCAGCTTGGAAGGGGATCATCATGGAAACACCATATATTTT
TRBJ2-2,TRBV9,TRBD2,few,14,CASRAGGNTGELFF,TGTGCCAGCCGGGCGGGGGGGAACACCGGGGAGCTGTTTTTT
TRBJ1-1,TRBV18,-,few,14,CASSPTTVNTEAFF,TGTGCCAGCTCACCTACGACAGTGAACACTGAAGCTTTCTTT
TRBJ1-5,TRBV19,-,-,16,CASSIDWGLGNQPQHF,TGTGCCAGTAGTATAGACTGGGGGCTTGGCAATCAGCCCCAGCATTTT
TRBJ1-2,TRBV29-1,-,few,14,CSVDRSGLFYGYTF,TGCAGCGTTGATCGATCAGGGTTATTCTATGGCTACACCTTC
TRBJ2-2,TRBV5-4,-,-,13,CASSLLGDGELFF,TGTGCCAGCAGCTTGCTAGGGGACGGGGAGCTGTTTTTT
TRBJ2-6,TRBV7-9,-,-,15,CASSPYRSGANVLTF,TGTGCCAGCAGCCCGTACAGGTCTGGGGCTAACGTCCTGACTTTC
TRBJ1-5,TRBV18,-,once,15,CASSPNPGSNQPQHF,TGTGCCAGCTCACCTAACCCAGGGAGCAATCAGCCCCAGCATTTT
TRBJ1-5,TRBV6-1,TRBD1,few,10,CASGGTGKHF,TGTGCCAGTGGCGGGACAGGAAAGCATTTT
TRBJ2-3,TRBV4-3,-,few,13,CASSQYGTDTQYF,TGCGCCAGCAGCCAGTACGGCACAGATACGCAGTATTTT
TRBJ2-5,TRBV7-2,-,-,14,CASSIGRAQETQYF,TGTGCCAGCAGCATAGGGCGGGCTCAAGAGACCCAGTACTTC
TRBJ1-2,TRBV2,TRBD1,few,12,CASSGTGVGYTF,TGTGCCAGCAGTGGGACAGGGGTTGGCTACACCTTC
TRBJ2-7,TRBV19,TRBD1,-,15,CASSIASTGYYEQYF,TGTGCCAGTAGTATAGCTTCGACAGGGTACTACGAGCAGTACTTC
TRBJ1-6,TRBV6-1,-,-,13,CASSSRYNSPLHF,TGTGCCAGCAGTTCTCGTTATAATTCACCCCTCCACTTT
TRBJ1-1,TRBV10-3,-,-,12,CAISGGDTEAFF,TGTGCCATCAGTGGGGGGGACACTGAAGCTTTCTTT
TRBJ1-1,TRBV7-9,-,-,13,CASSLGSNTEAFF,TGTGCCAGCAGCTTAGGGTCAAACACTGAAGCTTTCTTT
TRBJ1-2,TRBV7-2,-,-,14,CASSLARGDYGYTF,TGTGCCAGCAGCTTAGCGCGCGGGGACTATGGCTACACCTTC
TRBJ1-2,TRBV2,TRBD1,-,14,CAKQPGQGSGGYTF,TGTGCCAAGCAACCGGGACAGGGGTCGGGGGGCTACACCTTC
TRBJ1-1,TRBV10-3,-,few,13,CAISRRDDTEAFF,TGTGCCATCAGCCGCCGGGACGACACTGAAGCTTTCTTT
TRBJ1-2,TRBV6-6,-,few,16,CASSYWGDLANYGYTF,TGTGCCAGCAGTTACTGGGGGGACCTAGCTAACTATGGCTACACCTTC
TRBJ2-1,TRBV4-3,-,-,15,CASSQDRGSGNEQFF,TGCGCCAGCAGCCAAGATAGGGGTTCCGGCAATGAGCAGTTCTTC
TRBJ2-2,TRBV7-2,-,few,14,CASSPPGGRGPPVF,TGTGCCAGCAGCCCCCCCGGGGGGCGGGGGCCACCGGTCTTT
TRBJ2-5,TRBV7-9,-,-,12,CASSSIEETQYF,TGTGCCAGCAGCTCTATAGAAGAGACCCAGTACTTC
TRBJ2-3,TRBV4-2,TRBD1,-,13,CATRGPPTDTQYF,TGTGCCACCAGGGGGCCCCCCACAGATACGCAGTATTTT
TRBJ2-3,TRBV4-3,TRBD2,-,14,CASSLGGIADTQYF,TGCGCCAGCAGCCTCGGGGGGATCGCAGATACGCAGTATTTT
TRBJ2-5,TRBV11-1,-,-,14,CASSLGTRTGAQYF,TGTGCCAGCAGCTTAGGTACCAGGACCGGGGCCCAGTACTTC
TRBJ1-1,TRBV27,-,-,13,CASMLSGYTEAFF,TGTGCCAGCATGTTGTCAGGGTACACTGAAGCTTTCTTT
TRBJ2-2,TRBV5-6,-,-,13,CASSLGWSRELFF,TGTGCCAGCAGCTTGGGATGGTCCAGGGAGCTGTTTTTT
TRBJ1-6,TRBV2,-,few,14,CASRGGGGSSPLHF,TGTGCCAGCAGGGGAGGCGGGGGCTCCTCACCCCTCCACTTT